These T cell receptor beta chains were read from a single sample in a study of shared clonotypes between healthy human individuals. The data were produced by immunoSEQ multiplex PCR, yet TCRdb's version contains in-frame clones alone and is incomplete. The table shows about 1.1 million clones, with about 72% occurring only once. Sequencing used memory CD4+ T cells from PBMCs. The receptor set was obtained from a man younger than 30 in good health. Some clones in this sample may be carry-over from other donors' samples. CDR3s include the opening cysteine and the closing phenylalanine or tryptophan. The D gene is left open where the match is weak. Clone sizes are given selectively: once, few, many, or a class where the clone is expanded.

D: -; size: -; V: TRBV6-5; J: TRBJ1-4; DNA: TGTGCCAGCAGCAGAACCCAGGTGAATGAAAAACTGTTTTTT; CDR3: CASSRTQVNEKLFF
D: -; size: -; V: TRBV30; J: TRBJ2-7; DNA: TGTGCCTGGAGTCGAAGGTACGAGCAGTACTTC; CDR3: CAWSRRYEQYF
D: TRBD2; size: -; V: TRBV2; J: TRBJ2-7; DNA: TGTGCCAGCAGCCCGGGACTAGCGGGAACGAAGGGTGTCTACGAGCAGTACTTC; CDR3: CASSPGLAGTKGVYEQYF
D: TRBD1; size: -; V: TRBV6-5; J: TRBJ1-2; DNA: TGTGCCAGCAGACGCCGGGACAGGGGGGCCCAAATCTTC; CDR3: CASRRRDRGAQIF
D: -; size: once; V: TRBV29-1; J: TRBJ2-3; DNA: TGCAGCGACCTCGATGCAGGGATGAAAGATACGCAGTATTTT; CDR3: CSDLDAGMKDTQYF
D: -; size: few; V: TRBV6-5; J: TRBJ2-7; DNA: TGTGCCAGCAGTTACTCGCTGGGCTACGAGCAGTACTTC; CDR3: CASSYSLGYEQYF
D: -; size: -; V: TRBV25-1; J: TRBJ2-4; DNA: TGTGCCAGCAGTGAATCGGAAAGAGCCAAAAACATTCAGTACTTC; CDR3: CASSESERAKNIQYF
D: TRBD2; size: -; V: TRBV5-1; J: TRBJ2-7; DNA: TGCGCCAGCAGTTTGACTAGCGGGCGCTACGAGCAGTACTTC; CDR3: CASSLTSGRYEQYF
D: -; size: few; V: TRBV7-2; J: TRBJ2-7; DNA: TGTGCCAGCAGCTTAGCGCCGTCAGGGGCCACAGGGAGGCAGTACTTC; CDR3: CASSLAPSGATGRQYF
D: TRBD2; size: -; V: TRBV27; J: TRBJ2-6; DNA: TGTGCCAGCAGTCGAGTAGCGGGTCAGAGGGGCTCTGGGGCCAACGTCCTGACTTTC; CDR3: CASSRVAGQRGSGANVLTF
D: -; size: -; V: TRBV5-6; J: TRBJ1-2; DNA: TGTGCCAGCAGCGCGGGCCAGCTCTATGGCTACACCTTC; CDR3: CASSAGQLYGYTF
D: -; size: -; V: TRBV4-3; J: TRBJ2-3; DNA: TGCGCCAGCAGCCAAGCGTGGGGCACAGATACGCAGTATTTT; CDR3: CASSQAWGTDTQYF
D: TRBD2; size: -; V: TRBV7-9; J: TRBJ2-1; DNA: TGTGCCAGCAGCTTAACGGGACTAGCGTACAATGAGCAGTTCTTC; CDR3: CASSLTGLAYNEQFF
D: -; size: once; V: TRBV5-1; J: TRBJ2-1; DNA: TGCGCCAGCAGCTTGGTAGGGCATGGTGAGCAGTTCTTC; CDR3: CASSLVGHGEQFF
D: -; size: -; V: TRBV15; J: TRBJ1-5; DNA: TGTGCCACCAGCGAGGTGGACATCTGGGGTCAGCCCCAGCATTTT; CDR3: CATSEVDIWGQPQHF
D: -; size: -; V: TRBV25-1; J: TRBJ2-1; DNA: TGTGCCAGCAGTGAGCCGGGAGGGACAGGTAATGAGCAGTTCTTC; CDR3: CASSEPGGTGNEQFF
D: -; size: few; V: TRBV2; J: TRBJ1-1; DNA: TGTGCCAGCATCGGACTTTCGAACACTGAAGCTTTCTTT; CDR3: CASIGLSNTEAFF
D: TRBD1; size: -; V: TRBV9; J: TRBJ2-6; DNA: TGTGCCAGCAGCGCCGACAGGGCGTCTGGGGCCAACGTCCTGACTTTC; CDR3: CASSADRASGANVLTF
D: -; size: -; V: TRBV2; J: TRBJ2-1; DNA: TGTGCCGGCCACAGGGAAAGTGGGTATGAGCAGTTCTTC; CDR3: CAGHRESGYEQFF
D: TRBD1; size: -; V: TRBV28; J: TRBJ1-1; DNA: TGTGCCAGCAGGGTGACAGGGGGCGCTGGGAACACTGAAGCTTTCTTT; CDR3: CASRVTGGAGNTEAFF
D: TRBD1; size: -; V: TRBV4-2; J: TRBJ2-7; DNA: TGTGCCAGCAGCCACCGGGACAGCCTCTCCTACGAGCAGTACTTC; CDR3: CASSHRDSLSYEQYF
D: TRBD1; size: -; V: TRBV7-2; J: TRBJ1-6; DNA: TGTGCCAGCATGCCGGACAGGAGTAATTCACCCCTCCACTTT; CDR3: CASMPDRSNSPLHF
D: -; size: -; V: TRBV7-5; J: TRBJ2-7; DNA: TGTGTCAGAACCCTCCCTAGCTCCTACGAGCAGTACTTC; CDR3: CVRTLPSSYEQYF
D: -; size: -; V: TRBV10-1; J: TRBJ1-4; DNA: TGCGCCAGCAGTGATGCAACTAATGAAAAACTGTTTTTT; CDR3: CASSDATNEKLFF
D: -; size: -; V: TRBV2; J: TRBJ2-2; DNA: TGTGCCAGCAGTGAATCAACCTTACCGCTTCCCGGGGAGCTGTTTTTT; CDR3: CASSESTLPLPGELFF
D: -; size: -; V: TRBV7-3; J: TRBJ1-2; DNA: TGTGCCAGCAGCCCCGGCTCGAGCTATGGCTACACCTTC; CDR3: CASSPGSSYGYTF
D: TRBD1; size: -; V: TRBV29-1; J: TRBJ2-2; DNA: TGCAGCGTGGGGACAGGATACACCGGGGAGCTGTTTTTT; CDR3: CSVGTGYTGELFF
D: -; size: once; V: TRBV7-2; J: TRBJ2-5; DNA: TGTGCCAGCAGCTCTTACAGGGAGACCCAGTACTTC; CDR3: CASSSYRETQYF
D: -; size: -; V: TRBV5-4; J: TRBJ2-7; DNA: TGTGCCAGCAGCCGATATGGGACCTCCTACGAGCAGTACTTC; CDR3: CASSRYGTSYEQYF